A single sample is the source of the 30 T cell receptor beta chains below, sequenced in a study of T-cell reconstitution after alpha-beta-depleted transplantation in children. Unique molecular identifiers were incorporated during preparation of the TCRbeta library. TCRdb analysed the PCR reads with MiXCR anew, one entry per CDR3 protein. The profile shows some 840,000 distinct CDR3 sequences, roughly 15% of them singletons. Here the sequenced sample was PBMCs, mostly from graft donor cells, taken 360 days after TCRalphabeta/CD19-depleted stem cell transplant. The receptors were gathered from a male patient aged 10 to 17 who had a stem cell transplant for acute lymphoblastic leukemia, so the T cells may come from the graft donor.

This clonotype came up many times. The genes are TRBV27 and TRBJ2-7; D perhaps matches TRBD2 (5 bases). V was cut by 2 bases and J by 6 bases, with 8 bases left in between. CDR3 size: 12 residues. CDR1 and CDR2 from the germline V gene are MNHEY and SMNVEV (reference sequence). The CDR3 sequence: CASSLTGSEQYF. The DNA for the CDR3 is TGTGCCAGCAGTTTAACGGGGAGCGAGCAGTACTTC.

This clonotype was recorded a few times. The chain links TRBV24-1 to TRBJ2-3; 11 bases align to TRBD1. V trimming: 2 bases; J trimming: 3 bases; junction bases outside the gene matches: 6. The CDR3 consists of 17 residues. CDR1 is KGHDR, CDR2 SFDVKD, per germline. The CDR3 nucleotides read TGTGCCACCAGTGATTCAGGGGACAGGGGGAGAACAGATACGCAGTATTTT. Residues: CATSDSGDRGRTDTQYF.

In this sample, this clonotype turned up once. The chain has TRBV7-9 and TRBJ2-3, with TRBD1 matching over 8 bases. The germline V gene encodes CDR1 SEHNR and CDR2 FQNEAQ (reference sequence). J gave up 0 bases and V 2 bases, and 7 bases lay outside the gene matches. The CDR3 totals 17 residues. The CDR3 loop is CASSLSQGQVSTDTQYF. The CDR3 region has the DNA TGTGCCAGCAGCTTATCCCAGGGACAGGTTAGCACAGATACGCAGTATTTT.

The chain carries TRBV4-1 and TRBJ2-5; 7 bases fit TRBD1. CDR1 and CDR2 from the germline V gene are MGHRA and YSYEKL. CDR3 length: 16 amino acids. The J segment lost 3 bases and the V segment lost 2 bases, leaving 9 bases of the junction unmatched. In nucleotides, the CDR3 is TGCGCCAGCAGCCAAAGTGAGGACAGGAGAGAAGAGACCCAGTACTTC. Encoded protein: CASSQSEDRREETQYF.

CDR3 in amino acids: CASSEFQRANYEQYF. CDR3 DNA sequence: TGTGCCAGCAGTGAATTCCAGCGGGCGAACTACGAGCAGTACTTC. The chain combines TRBV12-3 or TRBV12-4 with TRBJ2-7, with D maybe TRBD2 (6 bases). V was clipped by 5 bases and J by 3 bases, with 17 bases between them. This CDR3 region has 15 residues.

This chain joins TRBV5-8 and TRBJ2-1, with 9 bases that match TRBD2. J lost 5 bases, V lost 4 bases, and 7 bases had no gene match. The V gene's germline CDR1 is SGHTS and CDR2 YDEGEE. The CDR3 spans 15 residues. The CDR3 nucleotides are TGTGCCAGCAGCAGCGGGACTAGCAGCAACAATGAGCAGTTCTTC. Translated, it gives CASSSGTSSNNEQFF. Full variable domain (rest looked up from reference TRBV5-8 and TRBJ2-1): EAGVTQSPTHLIKTRGQQATLRCSPISGHTSVYWYQQALGLGLQFLLWYDEGEERNRGNFPPRFSGRQFPNYSSELNVNALELEDSALYLCASSSGTSSNNEQFFGPGTRLTVL.

The J gene is TRBJ1-2, the V gene TRBV29-1; D perhaps matches TRBD1 (5 bases). Between the trimmed V and J ends, which lost 3 bases and 7 bases, there was a span of 15 bases. In germline, CDR1 is SQVTM, CDR2 ANQGSEA. The CDR3 is 13 amino acids. The CDR3 protein is CSVDRSGPGGYTF. The CDR3, as DNA: TGCAGCGTTGATAGGTCAGGGCCGGGTGGCTACACCTTC.

In its sample, this clonotype was seen a few times. CDR3 sequence: CATSDLTAGATDTQYF. The CDR3 DNA is TGTGCCACCAGTGATTTAACAGCGGGAGCTACAGATACGCAGTATTTT. The chain carries TRBV24-1 and TRBJ2-3; TRBD2 matches 8 bases. Germline CDR1 is KGHDR and CDR2 is SFDVKD. CDR3 length: 16 residues. V lost 1 base and J lost 3; bases outside the gene matches: 5.

This clonotype was counted between two and nine times. This chain links TRBV2 with TRBJ2-1; D uncertain. There are 14 residues in the CDR3. Between the trimmed V and J ends, which lost 8 bases and 3 bases, there was a span of 14 bases. CDR1 SNHLY and CDR2 FYNNEI come from the germline V gene. The CDR3 DNA is TGTGCCAGCCGACGAATGTCGGGCTACAATGAGCAGTTCTTC. Its protein product is CASRRMSGYNEQFF.

This chain links TRBV20-1 with TRBJ2-7, with 7 bases lining up with TRBD2. CDR3 length: 14 amino acids. Germline trimming cut 6 bases from V and 4 bases from J; bases unmatched to any gene: 12. Germline V gene sequence: CDR1 DFQATT, CDR2 SNEGSKA (reference sequence). The CDR3 DNA is TGCAGTGCCCCAGGACGGCTAGCGGCTTACGAGCAGTACTTC. Protein product: CSAPGRLAAYEQYF.

The chain is built from TRBV7-2 and TRBJ2-3; TRBD2 matches 10 bases. V was pared by 5 bases and J by 6 bases, with 11 bases of the junction left unmatched. This CDR3 region has 16 residues. Per the germline V gene, CDR1 is SGHTA and CDR2 is FQGNSA. The CDR3 sequence: CASSRGGAGGSDTQYF. The CDR3 region has the DNA TGTGCCAGCAGCCGGGGGGGAGCGGGAGGGTCCGATACGCAGTATTTT. Supplemented by reference TRBV7-2 and TRBJ2-3, the full variable domain reads GAGVSQSPSNKVTEKGKDVELRCDPISGHTALYWYRQSLGQGLEFLIYFQGNSAPDKSGLPSDRFSAERTGGSVSTLTIQRTQQEDSAVYLCASSRGGAGGSDTQYFGPGTRLTVL.

This clonotype turned up a few times. V gene TRBV7-9 combines with J gene TRBJ2-3, with 9 bases matching TRBD2. The CDR3 consists of 17 residues. CDR1 and CDR2 (germline): SEHNR, FQNEAQ (reference sequence). Trimming cost V 5 bases and J 0 bases; bases outside gene matches: 9. The chain's CDR3 is CASSPARLAASTDTQYF. The CDR3 DNA reads TGTGCCAGCAGCCCCGCCCGACTAGCGGCTAGCACAGATACGCAGTATTTT.

The rearrangement uses TRBV12-3 or TRBV12-4 and TRBJ2-5; D call uncertain. The CDR3 contains 17 residues. Trimming took off 3 bases at V and 11 bases at J, with 28 bases between the two ends. The CDR3 coding sequence is TGTGCCAGCAGTTTTCGCCCAGGTCCGCGTTCCCTCCTCAGGCAGTACTTC. It codes for CASSFRPGPRSLLRQYF.

This rearrangement joins TRBV20-1 to TRBJ2-2; TRBD2 aligns across 10 bases. After removal of 3 bases from V and 4 bases from J, the junction contained 2 bases not matched to a gene. The CDR3 consists of 14 residues. The germline V gene encodes CDR1 DFQATT and CDR2 SNEGSKA (reference sequence). The CDR3 protein is CSARWTSGTGELFF. In nucleotides, the CDR3 is TGCAGTGCTAGGTGGACTAGCGGCACCGGGGAGCTGTTTTTT.

Only a few counts were recorded for this clonotype. The chain combines TRBV29-1 with TRBJ1-2; D is undetermined. This CDR3 region has 13 residues. Germline CDR1 SQVTM, CDR2 ANQGSEA. Trimming removed 0 bases at V and 4 bases at J, with 9 bases between. Here the CDR3 reads CSVEEQTSYGYTF. CDR3 DNA sequence: TGCAGCGTTGAAGAACAGACCTCCTATGGCTACACCTTC.

Ten or more counts support this clonotype. The chain employs TRBV6-2 or TRBV6-3 and TRBJ2-7; D unresolved. The length of the CDR3 is 12 residues. The germline V gene encodes CDR1 MNHEY and CDR2 SVGEGT. V was cut by 5 bases and J by 0 bases, with 5 bases left in between. CDR3 nucleotides: TGTGCCAGCAGTCAAACCTCCTACGAGCAGTACTTC. Residues: CASSQTSYEQYF.

The V call is TRBV3-1, the J call TRBJ2-2; TRBD2 is a possible D gene (6 bases). Germline V CDR1 and CDR2: LGHDT, YNNKEL (reference sequence). The CDR3 spans 16 residues. V gave up 0 bases and J gave up 2 bases, with 10 bases separating them. In nucleotides, the CDR3 is TGTGCCAGCAGCCAAGATTTAGCGGTCAACACCGGGGAGCTGTTTTTT. Translated: CASSQDLAVNTGELFF. Based on the CDR3 plus reference TRBV3-1 and TRBJ2-2, the full variable domain is DTAVSQTPKYLVTQMGNDKSIKCEQNLGHDTMYWYKQDSKKFLKIMFSYNNKELIINETVPNRFSPKSPDKAHLNLHINSLELGDSAVYFCASSQDLAVNTGELFFGEGSRLTVL.

The chain combines TRBV27 with TRBJ2-7, with D uncertain. The CDR3 extends over 14 amino acids. From germline, CDR1 is MNHEY and CDR2 SMNVEV (reference sequence). V lost 5 bases, J lost 1 base, and 12 bases lay in between. CDR3 region: CASSRTHRSYEQYF. DNA for the CDR3: TGTGCCAGCAGTCGTACCCATCGTTCCTACGAGCAGTACTTC.

DNA of the CDR3: TGTGCCAGCAGCCCTTTGCTCCTCTGCTCTGGGGCCAACGTCCTGACTTTC. It codes for CASSPLLLCSGANVLTF. The chain has TRBV4-2 and TRBJ2-6; D is ambiguous. The CDR3 contains 17 residues. CDR1 is LGHNA, CDR2 YNFKEQ, per germline. With 4 bases removed from V and 0 bases from J, the gap between germline ends came to 13 bases.

This clonotype was detected a few times. The V gene is TRBV2, the J gene TRBJ2-1; 8 nucleotides align to TRBD1. This CDR3 contains 18 residues. Germline CDR1 SNHLY, CDR2 FYNNEI. V trimming: 4 bases; J trimming: 0 bases; junction bases outside the gene matches: 11. The CDR3 reads CASSGGGQEQSSYNEQFF. The CDR3 nucleotides read TGTGCCAGCAGTGGAGGGGGACAGGAACAAAGCTCCTACAATGAGCAGTTCTTC.

There are many counts of this clonotype. The J gene is TRBJ2-7, the V gene TRBV5-1; TRBD2 matches 8 bases. Germline V gene lookup returns CDR1 SGHRS and CDR2 YFSETQ. V lost 0 bases, J lost 5 bases, and 4 bases stayed unmatched. The CDR3 consists of 14 residues. DNA for the CDR3: TGCGCCAGCAGCTTGGAAAGCGGGAGAGACGAGCAGTACTTC. This gives the protein CASSLESGRDEQYF. The variable domain in full, completed from reference TRBV5-1 and TRBJ2-7, reads KAGVTQTPRYLIKTRGQQVTLSCSPISGHRSVSWYQQTPGQGLQFLFEYFSETQRNKGNFPGRFSGRQFSNSRSEMNVSTLELGDSALYLCASSLESGRDEQYFGPGTRLTVT.

The chain uses TRBV12-3 or TRBV12-4 and TRBJ1-2, with 11 positions matching TRBD1. The V and J ends lost 4 bases and 5 bases, in that order; junction bases with no gene match: 3. CDR3 length: 14 residues. Here the CDR3 reads CASSYGDRGYGYTF. The CDR3 DNA follows: TGTGCCAGCAGTTACGGGGACAGGGGGTATGGCTACACCTTC.

This clonotype was seen a few times. The chain uses TRBV27 and TRBJ2-7, with D unclear. CDR3 length equals 13 residues. Germline-derived CDR1 and CDR2 are MNHEY and SMNVEV (reference sequence). Trimming pared 3 bases from V and 3 bases from J, leaving 9 bases between. The chain's CDR3 is CASSFARYYEQYF. The CDR3 bases are TGTGCCAGCAGTTTTGCCAGATACTACGAGCAGTACTTC.

The chain has TRBV5-1 and TRBJ2-5, with 11 bases aligning to TRBD2. This CDR3 comprises 14 residues. Losses at the gene ends were 7 bases for V and 3 bases for J; bases not matched to a gene: 5. The germline V gene has CDR1 SGHRS and CDR2 YFSETQ. The CDR3: CASRAGLAEETQYF. CDR3 DNA: TGCGCCAGCCGCGCGGGACTAGCGGAAGAGACCCAGTACTTC.

In its sample, this clonotype was seen a few times. This chain uses TRBV6-2 or TRBV6-3 with TRBJ2-1; D is perhaps TRBD2 (6 bases). Germline V CDR1 and CDR2: MNHEY, SVGEGT. CDR3 length: 15 residues. Deletions cut 1 base from V and 12 bases from J, with 19 bases between. CDR3 loop: CASSYFARGGVGQFF. In nucleotides, the CDR3 is TGTGCCAGCAGTTACTTCGCTAGAGGCGGGGTTGGGCAGTTCTTC.

The genes are TRBV2 and TRBJ1-4, with D tentatively TRBD1 (5 bases). This CDR3 is 15 amino acids long. V was cut by 2 bases and J by 8 bases, with 15 bases left in between. The germline CDR1 and CDR2 sequences are SNHLY and FYNNEI. The CDR3 sequence: CASSESPRVQEKLFF. CDR3 DNA: TGTGCCAGCAGTGAATCCCCCAGGGTGCAAGAAAAACTGTTTTTT.

V and J are TRBV12-3 or TRBV12-4 and TRBJ2-3, with D perhaps matching TRBD1 (5 bases). Deletions cut 3 bases from V and 2 bases from J, with 15 bases between. The CDR3 length is 16 residues. The DNA for the CDR3 is TGTGCCAGCAGTTTGGCCAGGGCGTCCACCACAGATACGCAGTATTTT. The encoded protein is CASSLARASTTDTQYF.

The CDR3 protein is CASSLVKGSYEQYF. The CDR3 DNA reads TGTGCCAGCAGCTTAGTAAAAGGGTCCTACGAGCAGTACTTC. The chain couples TRBV13 to TRBJ2-7; the D is unclear. The CDR3 has 14 residues. Germline V lookup: CDR1 PRHDT, CDR2 FYEKMQ (reference sequence). Trimming took 1 base from V and 1 from J, leaving 8 bases between them.

This clonotype was counted at least ten times. The chain recombines TRBV5-1 with TRBJ2-5; perhaps TRBD1 as D (6 bases). CDR3 length: 16 residues. Trimming pared 0 bases from V and 2 bases from J, leaving 14 bases between. Germline V gene lookup returns CDR1 SGHRS and CDR2 YFSETQ. The CDR3 DNA follows: TGCGCCAGCAGCTTGGGGCTCCGAGGGGGACAAGAGACCCAGTACTTC. Protein product: CASSLGLRGGQETQYF.

Only a few counts were recorded for this clonotype. The chain uses TRBV4-1 and TRBJ2-1; 7 positions match TRBD1. V lost 1 base, J lost 0 bases, and 3 bases stayed unmatched. In germline, CDR1 is MGHRA, CDR2 YSYEKL. The CDR3 extends over 16 amino acids. Written as DNA, the CDR3 is TGCGCCAGCAGCCAAGGACAGGGCCCCTCCTACAATGAGCAGTTCTTC. Translated: CASSQGQGPSYNEQFF.